The clone carrying this TCR beta chain has only one observation. TCRdb keeps only in-frame clones here, not all; method: immunoSEQ multiplex PCR. The sample has tens of thousands of clones, about 88% seen once; the top ten hold roughly a tenth. This CDR3 has 10 amino acids. CDR1 is GTSNPN and CDR2 is SVGIG in the germline V gene (reference sequence). The V end was cut by 7 bases, the J end by 6 bases, with 9 bases between. The data originate from a study of somatic mutations in cytotoxic T cells in rheumatoid arthritis. The sequence derives from an adult with rheumatoid arthritis. Sequences were obtained from CD8+ T cells sorted from blood. V gene TRBV30 combines with J gene TRBJ1-2; D is unclear. The CDR3, as DNA: TGTGCCTTTACGGGGAATGGCTACACCTTC. Its protein product is CAFTGNGYTF. The full variable domain, completed using reference TRBV30 and TRBJ1-2, is SQTIHQWPATLVQPVGSPLSLECTVEGTSNPNLYWYRQAAGRGLQLLFYSVGIGQISSEVPQNLSASRPQDRQFILSSKKLLLSDSGFYLCAFTGNGYTFGSGTRLTVV.